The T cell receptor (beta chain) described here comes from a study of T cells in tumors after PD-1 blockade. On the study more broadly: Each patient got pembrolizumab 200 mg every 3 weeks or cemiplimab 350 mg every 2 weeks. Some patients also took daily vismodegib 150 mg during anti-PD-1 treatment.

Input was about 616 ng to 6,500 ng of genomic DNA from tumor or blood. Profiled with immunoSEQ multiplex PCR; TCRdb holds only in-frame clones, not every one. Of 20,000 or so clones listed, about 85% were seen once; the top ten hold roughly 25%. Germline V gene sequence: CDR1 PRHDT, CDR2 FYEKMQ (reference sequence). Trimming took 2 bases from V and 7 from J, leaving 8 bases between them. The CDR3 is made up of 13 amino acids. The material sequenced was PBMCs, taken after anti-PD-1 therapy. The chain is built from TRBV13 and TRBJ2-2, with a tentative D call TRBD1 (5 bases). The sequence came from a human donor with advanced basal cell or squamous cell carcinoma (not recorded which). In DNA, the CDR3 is TGTGCCAGCAGCTTACGACAGAACGGGGAGCTGTTTTTT. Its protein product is CASSLRQNGELFF.